This TCR beta chain was recorded in a study of OX40 agonist ivuxolimab in advanced cancers. CDR3 length: 15 residues. V lost 4 bases, J lost 8 bases, and 17 bases lay in between. From germline, CDR1 is MNHNS and CDR2 SASEGT. Generated by immunoSEQ multiplex PCR, the TCRdb table keeps only in-frame clones and is missing some. Among about 35,000 clones, 84% were seen once, and the ten largest hold around 1.9%. The sequenced sample was CD4+ or CD8+ T cells sorted from blood, obtained in a trial of the OX40 agonist ivuxolimab. The clonotype was recovered from an adult with an advanced solid tumor such as melanoma, head and neck, liver or kidney cancer. The genes are TRBV6-1 and TRBJ1-4; the D gene is possibly TRBD1 (5 bases). The DNA for the CDR3 is TGTGCCAGCAGTGGATATGGGACTGTGAACGAAAAACTGTTTTTT. It translates to CASSGYGTVNEKLFF.